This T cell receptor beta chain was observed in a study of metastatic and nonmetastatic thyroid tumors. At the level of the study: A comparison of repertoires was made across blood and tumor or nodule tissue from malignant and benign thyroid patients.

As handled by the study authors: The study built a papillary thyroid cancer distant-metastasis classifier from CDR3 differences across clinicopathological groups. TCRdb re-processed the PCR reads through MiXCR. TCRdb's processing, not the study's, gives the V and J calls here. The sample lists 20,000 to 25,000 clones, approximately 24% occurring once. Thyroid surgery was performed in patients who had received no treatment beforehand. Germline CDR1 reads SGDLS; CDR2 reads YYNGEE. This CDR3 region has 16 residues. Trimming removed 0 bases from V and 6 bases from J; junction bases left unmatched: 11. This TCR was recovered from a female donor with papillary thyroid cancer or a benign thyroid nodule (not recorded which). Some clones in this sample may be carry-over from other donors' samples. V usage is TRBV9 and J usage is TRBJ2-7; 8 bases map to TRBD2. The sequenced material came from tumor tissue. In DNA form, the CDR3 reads TGTGCCAGCAGCGTAGTTAACAGCGGGAGTTTGGCCGAGCAGTACTTC. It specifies CASSVVNSGSLAEQYF. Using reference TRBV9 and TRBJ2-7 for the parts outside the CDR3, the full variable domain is DSGVTQTPKHLITATGQRVTLRCSPRSGDLSVYWYQQSLDQGLQFLIQYYNGEERAKGNILERFSAQQFPDLHSELNLSSLELGDSALYFCASSVVNSGSLAEQYFGPGTRLTVT.